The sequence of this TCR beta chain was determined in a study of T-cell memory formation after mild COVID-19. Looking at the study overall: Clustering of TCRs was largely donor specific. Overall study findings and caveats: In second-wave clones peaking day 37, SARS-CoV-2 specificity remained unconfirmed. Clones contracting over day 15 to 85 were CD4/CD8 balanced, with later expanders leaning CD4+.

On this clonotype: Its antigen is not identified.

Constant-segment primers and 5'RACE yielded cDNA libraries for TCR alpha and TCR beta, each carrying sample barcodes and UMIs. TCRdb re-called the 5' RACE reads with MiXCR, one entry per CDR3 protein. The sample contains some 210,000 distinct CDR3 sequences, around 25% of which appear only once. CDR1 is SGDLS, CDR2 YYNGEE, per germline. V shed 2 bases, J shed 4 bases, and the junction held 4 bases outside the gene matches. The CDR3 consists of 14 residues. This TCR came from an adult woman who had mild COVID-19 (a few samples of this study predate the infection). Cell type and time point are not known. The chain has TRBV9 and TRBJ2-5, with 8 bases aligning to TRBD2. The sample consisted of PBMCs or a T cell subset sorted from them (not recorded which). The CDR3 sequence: CASSVAGGGETQYF. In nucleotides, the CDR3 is TGTGCCAGCAGCGTCGCGGGGGGCGGAGAGACCCAGTACTTC. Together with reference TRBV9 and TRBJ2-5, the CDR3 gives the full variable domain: DSGVTQTPKHLITATGQRVTLRCSPRSGDLSVYWYQQSLDQGLQFLIQYYNGEERAKGNILERFSAQQFPDLHSELNLSSLELGDSALYFCASSVAGGGETQYFGPGTRLLVL.